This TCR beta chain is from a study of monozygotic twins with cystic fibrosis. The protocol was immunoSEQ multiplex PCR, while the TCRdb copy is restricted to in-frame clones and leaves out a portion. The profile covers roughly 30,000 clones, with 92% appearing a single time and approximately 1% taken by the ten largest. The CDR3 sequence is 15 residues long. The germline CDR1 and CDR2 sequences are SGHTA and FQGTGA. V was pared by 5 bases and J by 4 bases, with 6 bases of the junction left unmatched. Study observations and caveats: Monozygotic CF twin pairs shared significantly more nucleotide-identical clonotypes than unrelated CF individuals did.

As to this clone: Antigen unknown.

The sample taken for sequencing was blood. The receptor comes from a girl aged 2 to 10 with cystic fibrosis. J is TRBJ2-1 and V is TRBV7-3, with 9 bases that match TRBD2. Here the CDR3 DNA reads TGTGCCAGCAGCCTCCAGACTAGCGGATACAATGAGCAGTTCTTC. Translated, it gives CASSLQTSGYNEQFF.